This T cell receptor (beta chain) appears in the sequencing data of a study of blood T cell repertoires in COVID-19. Study at large: Samples representing acute and convalescent COVID-19 were sourced from the United States, Italy and Spain. PBMCs, B-cell-depleted T cells, or T cells provided the cDNA or gDNA that made up the material.

The CDR3 covers 12 residues. Trimming shortened V by 0 bases and J by 10 bases, and 9 bases separated the two germline ends. Germline CDR1 reads MNHEY; CDR2 reads SVGAGI. Original analysis: Amplification with reference gene primers provided the estimates of nucleated cell counts. Repertoires were generated with immunoSEQ multiplex PCR, while TCRdb's copy carries only in-frame clones and drops some. V and J calls and clone size come straight from that table; D and trimming were deduced from the DNA. The sample holds fewer than 250,000 clones, more than 60% seen once. Sequenced input: peripheral blood. The receptor comes from a woman in her 50s with acute or convalescent COVID-19. J is TRBJ1-1 and V is TRBV6-5; D not certain. DNA of the CDR3: TGTGCCAGCAGTTACTCAGGAGGGATAGCTTTCTTT. It codes for CASSYSGGIAFF.